This TCR beta chain came from a study of T cells after yellow fever vaccination. Whole-study findings and limits: Subsequent to the booster, the majority of primary-vaccination clones reappeared (about 97% CD4, 88% CD8).

A word on this clonotype: The antigen remains undetermined.

Template switching by 5'RACE produced TCR cDNA, adding a universal primer site and UMIs. TCRdb reanalysed the 5' RACE reads using MiXCR and keeps one entry per CDR3 protein. Of 100,000 to 150,000 distinct CDR3 sequences listed, approximately 9% are singletons. This CDR3 comprises 13 residues. CDR1 is DFQATT and CDR2 is SNEGSKA in the germline V gene (reference sequence). Trimming pared 6 bases from V and 1 base from J, leaving 12 bases between. This clonotype was obtained from a young man who received the YFV17D yellow fever vaccine. The chain couples TRBV20-1 to TRBJ1-1; perhaps TRBD1 as D (5 bases). The input for sequencing was CD8+ T cells sorted from PBMCs, taken on the day of the yellow fever booster vaccination. The DNA of the CDR3 is TGCAGTGCGAGGGGACGAACGAACACTGAAGCTTTCTTT. Its protein product is CSARGRTNTEAFF.